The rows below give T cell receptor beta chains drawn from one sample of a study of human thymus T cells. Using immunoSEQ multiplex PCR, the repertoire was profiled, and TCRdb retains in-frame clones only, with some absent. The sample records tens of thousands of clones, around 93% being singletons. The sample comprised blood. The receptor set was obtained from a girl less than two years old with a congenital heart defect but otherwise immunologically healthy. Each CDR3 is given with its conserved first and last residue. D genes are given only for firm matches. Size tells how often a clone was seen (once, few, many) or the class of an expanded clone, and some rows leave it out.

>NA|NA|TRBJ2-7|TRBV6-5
CASRNRKGYEQYF
TGTGCCAGCAGAAACAGGAAAGGCTACGAGCAGTACTTC
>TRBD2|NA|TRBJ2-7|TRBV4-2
CASSQGSGLAGGFGCEQYF
TGTGCCAGCAGCCAAGGGTCGGGACTAGCGGGAGGGTTTGGGTGTGAGCAGTACTTC
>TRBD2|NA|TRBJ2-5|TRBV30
CAWTSGEETQYF
TGTGCCTGGACTAGCGGAGAAGAGACCCAGTACTTC
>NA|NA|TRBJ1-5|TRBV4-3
CARPLVGAMSNQPQHF
TGCGCCAGGCCCTTAGTGGGGGCGATGAGCAATCAGCCCCAGCATTTT
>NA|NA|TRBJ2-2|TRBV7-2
CASSLGDIRTGELFF
TGTGCCAGCAGCTTAGGGGACATAAGGACCGGGGAGCTGTTTTTT
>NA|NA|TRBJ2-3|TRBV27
CASSFGRALDTQYF
TGTGCCAGCAGTTTCGGTAGGGCGTTGGATACGCAGTATTTT
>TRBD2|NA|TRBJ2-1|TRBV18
CASSLSPGLGANEQFF
TGTGCCAGCTCTCTAAGTCCAGGACTAGGAGCCAATGAGCAGTTCTTC
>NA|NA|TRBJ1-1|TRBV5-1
CASSLSGVTEAFF
TGCGCCAGCAGCTTGTCGGGGGTCACTGAAGCTTTCTTT
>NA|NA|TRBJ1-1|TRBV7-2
CASSLKTGGDSKAFF
TGTGCCAGCAGCTTAAAAACGGGAGGAGACTCAAAAGCTTTCTTT
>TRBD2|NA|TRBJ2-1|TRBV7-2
CASSLPTSGRTNYNEQFF
TGTGCCAGCAGCTTACCGACTAGCGGGAGGACTAATTACAATGAGCAGTTCTTC
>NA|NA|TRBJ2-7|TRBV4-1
CATAQATGSSYEQYF
TGCGCCACCGCCCAGGCGACCGGAAGCTCCTACGAGCAGTACTTC
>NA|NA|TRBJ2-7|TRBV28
CASGTGGDLSYEQYF
TGTGCCAGTGGTACAGGGGGGGACCTCTCCTACGAGCAGTACTTC
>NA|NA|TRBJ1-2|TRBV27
CASKVQDGYGYTF
TGTGCCAGCAAGGTACAGGACGGTTATGGCTACACCTTC
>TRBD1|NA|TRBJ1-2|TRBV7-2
CASSLDRGYGYTF
TGTGCCAGCAGCTTAGACAGGGGGTATGGCTACACCTTC
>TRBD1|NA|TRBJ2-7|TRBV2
CATRKATGSYEQYF
TGTGCCACCCGAAAGGCGACAGGGTCCTACGAGCAGTACTTC
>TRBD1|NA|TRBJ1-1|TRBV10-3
CAISESQGGGTEAFF
TGTGCCATCAGTGAGTCCCAGGGGGGAGGCACTGAAGCTTTCTTT
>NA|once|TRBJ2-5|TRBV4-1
CASSQGWKETQYF
TGCGCCAGCAGCCAAGGTTGGAAAGAGACCCAGTACTTC
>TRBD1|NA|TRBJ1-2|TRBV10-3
CAITRGDRDYGYTF
TGTGCCATCACCCGGGGGGACAGGGATTATGGCTACACCTTC
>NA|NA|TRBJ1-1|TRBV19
CASSIGPKNTEAFF
TGTGCCAGTAGTATCGGACCGAAGAACACTGAAGCTTTCTTT
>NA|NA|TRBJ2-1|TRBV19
CASSIIGTSPHEQFF
TGTGCCAGTAGTATTATCGGGACTTCCCCCCATGAGCAGTTCTTC
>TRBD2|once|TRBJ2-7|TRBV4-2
CASSQSPLAEPLYF
TGTGCCAGCAGCCAAAGCCCCCTAGCGGAGCCCCTGTACTTC
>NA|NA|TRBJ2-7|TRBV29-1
CSVASPWDEQYF
TGCAGCGTTGCCTCCCCTTGGGACGAGCAGTACTTC
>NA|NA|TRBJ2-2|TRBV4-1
CASSQEISRGTGELFF
TGCGCCAGCAGCCAAGAAATAAGTAGGGGGACCGGGGAGCTGTTTTTT
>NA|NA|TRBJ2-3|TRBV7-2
CASSLGRGYSGTQYF
TGTGCCAGCAGCTTAGGTAGAGGTTATTCGGGTACGCAGTATTTT
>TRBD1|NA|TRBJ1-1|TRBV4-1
CASSHPNRDRGAEAFF
TGCGCCAGCAGCCACCCCAACCGGGACAGGGGGGCTGAAGCTTTCTTT
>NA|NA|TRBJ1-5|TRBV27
CASSLGNQPQHF
TGTGCCAGCAGTTTAGGAAATCAGCCCCAGCATTTT
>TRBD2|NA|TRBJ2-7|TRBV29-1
CSVAFGASGRFEQYF
TGCAGCGTTGCTTTTGGGGCTAGCGGGAGGTTCGAGCAGTACTTC
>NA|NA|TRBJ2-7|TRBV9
CASSTDYYSYEQYF
TGTGCCAGCAGCACGGACTACTATTCCTACGAGCAGTACTTC
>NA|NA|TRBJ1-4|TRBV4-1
CASSQLERVGEKLFF
TGCGCCAGCAGCCAATTGGAGCGGGTGGGAGAAAAACTGTTTTTT
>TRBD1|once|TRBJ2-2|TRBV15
CATSTGDRVSGNTGELFF
TGTGCCACCAGCACTGGGGACAGGGTCAGCGGGAACACCGGGGAGCTGTTTTTT
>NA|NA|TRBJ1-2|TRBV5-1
CASSLQGYTF
TGCGCCAGCAGCTTACAGGGCTACACCTTC
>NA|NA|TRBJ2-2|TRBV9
CASSVGLREYTGELFF
TGTGCCAGCAGCGTAGGTCTCCGGGAATACACCGGGGAGCTGTTTTTT
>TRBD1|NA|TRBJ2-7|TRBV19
CASSRDDREGEQYF
TGTGCCAGTAGTAGAGATGACAGGGAAGGCGAGCAGTACTTC
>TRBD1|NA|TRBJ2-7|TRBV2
CASSEGGGQGLYEQYF
TGTGCCAGCAGTGAAGGGGGGGGACAGGGGTTATACGAGCAGTACTTC
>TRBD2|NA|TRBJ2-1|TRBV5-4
CASSRTSGSIGVNEQFF
TGTGCCAGCAGCAGGACTAGCGGGAGCATAGGGGTTAATGAGCAGTTCTTC
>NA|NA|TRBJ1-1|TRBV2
CASSRPGRTGSTEAFF
TGTGCCAGCAGTCGCCCCGGGAGGACGGGGAGCACTGAAGCTTTCTTT
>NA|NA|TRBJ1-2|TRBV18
CASSPPDSSRYGYTF
TGTGCCAGCTCACCCCCGGACAGCTCGCGGTATGGCTACACCTTC
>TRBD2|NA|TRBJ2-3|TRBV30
CAWRRLSSGRGTDTQYF
TGTGCCTGGAGAAGGCTGTCTAGCGGGCGCGGCACAGATACGCAGTATTTT
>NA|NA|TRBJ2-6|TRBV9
CASSDTLSQGISGANVLTF
TGTGCCAGCAGCGATACACTATCACAGGGTATCTCTGGGGCCAACGTCCTGACTTTC
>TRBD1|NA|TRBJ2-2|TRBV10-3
CAISDSALGTGGTGELFF
TGTGCCATCAGTGATTCGGCCCTTGGGACAGGGGGCACCGGGGAGCTGTTTTTT
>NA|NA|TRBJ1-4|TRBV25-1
CASSLAGELFF
TGTGCCAGCAGTTTGGCAGGGGAACTGTTTTTT
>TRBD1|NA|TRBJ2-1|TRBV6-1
CASIFANTGGNEQFF
TGTGCCAGCATTTTCGCTAATACAGGGGGCAATGAGCAGTTCTTC
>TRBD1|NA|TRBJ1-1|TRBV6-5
CASSYRATGSYTEAFF
TGTGCCAGCAGTTACAGGGCGACAGGGTCCTACACTGAAGCTTTCTTT
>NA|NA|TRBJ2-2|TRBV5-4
CASSLADTGELFF
TGTGCCAGCAGCTTGGCAGACACCGGGGAGCTGTTTTTT
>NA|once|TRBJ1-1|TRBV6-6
CASSLTGNTEAFF
TGTGCCAGCAGCTTGACAGGAAACACTGAAGCTTTCTTT
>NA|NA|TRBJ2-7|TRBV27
CASSPAAGPGWEQYF
TGTGCCAGCAGTCCCGCCGCTGGACCAGGATGGGAGCAGTACTTC
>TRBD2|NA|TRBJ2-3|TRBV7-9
CASSLTSGSLADTQYF
TGTGCCAGCAGCTTAACTAGCGGCTCTTTAGCAGATACGCAGTATTTT
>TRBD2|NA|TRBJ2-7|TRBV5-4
CASSFTSGGAYEQYF
TGTGCCAGCAGCTTTACTAGCGGGGGAGCCTACGAGCAGTACTTC
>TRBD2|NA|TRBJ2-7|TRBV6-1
CASSEPGLAGETSSYEQYF
TGTGCCAGCAGTGAACCGGGACTAGCGGGAGAAACGAGCTCCTACGAGCAGTACTTC
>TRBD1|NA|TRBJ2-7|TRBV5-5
CASSRQGAYEQYF
TGTGCCAGCAGCCGACAGGGGGCCTACGAGCAGTACTTC
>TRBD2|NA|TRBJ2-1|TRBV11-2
CASSYPARAGEGDEQFF
TGTGCCAGCAGCTACCCCGCCCGAGCGGGAGAGGGTGATGAGCAGTTCTTC
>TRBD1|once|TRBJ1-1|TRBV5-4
CASSSTQGAGTEAFF
TGTGCCAGCAGCTCAACACAGGGGGCTGGTACTGAAGCTTTCTTT
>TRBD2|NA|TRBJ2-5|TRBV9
CASSVEESGSKKTQYF
TGTGCCAGCAGCGTAGAAGAGAGCGGGAGCAAGAAAACCCAGTACTTC